This TCR beta chain comes out of a study of cytomegalovirus exposure and HLA in healthy donors. This clone has just one count. What it binds is not known. PCR employed 60 Vbeta and 13 Jbeta primers. Libraries were prepared by immunoSEQ multiplex PCR; TCRdb keeps only in-frame clonotypes and omits some of them. The sample includes about 150,000 clones, roughly 80% of them seen just once. Unrecorded immune exposures were likely, despite nominal health at sampling. V lost 0 bases and J lost 6; bases outside the gene matches: 3. The CDR3 is 13 residues long. Germline V gene lookup returns CDR1 SGHRS and CDR2 YFSETQ. Study conclusions and caveats: Per published reports, the classifier diagnosed cytomegalovirus status with high specificity and sensitivity. Specificity for CMV antigens was confirmed in vitro for a few of the CMV-associated chains.

Sequencing input: PBMCs. The receptor comes from a woman aged 40 to 50 in good health and CMV-seronegative. The V call is TRBV5-1, the J call TRBJ2-7, with TRBD2 matching 7 bases. CDR3 sequence reads: CASSLEGGGEQYF. The CDR3 region has the DNA TGCGCCAGCAGCTTGGAGGGCGGGGGCGAGCAGTACTTC.